Sequencing of this T cell receptor beta chain was carried out in a study of Graves' ophthalmopathy and Graves' hyperthyroidism. Regarding the study as a whole: The 13-signature model separated ophthalmopathy from stable hyperthyroidism at 85% to 90% sensitivity and roughly 80% specificity.

On this clonotype: The antigen is unknown.

The authors amplified TCR beta CDR3 regions, and they did so from RNA transcripts for repertoire sequencing. Scientists carried out first-round RT-PCR using HTBI primers and then a second-round multiplex PCR. TCRdb re-called the multiplex PCR reads with MiXCR, one entry per CDR3 protein. The data show 170,000 or so distinct CDR3 sequences, approximately 40% seen once. The germline V gene has CDR1 MNHEY and CDR2 SVGAGI. The CDR3 consists of 16 residues. V dropped 0 bases and J dropped 4 bases, with 15 bases sitting between them. The chain employs TRBV6-5 and TRBJ2-5; tentative D call: TRBD2 (5 bases). The sequenced material came from peripheral blood. This receptor was identified in a woman between 35 and 50 years old with Graves' ophthalmopathy. Here the CDR3 reads CASSYSTLAGGETQYF. The CDR3 region has the DNA TGTGCCAGCAGTTACTCGACGCTAGCAGGAGGAGAGACCCAGTACTTC.